The 24 T cell receptor beta chains in this list originate from one sample, sequenced in a study of cytomegalovirus exposure and HLA in healthy donors. Primers: 60 Vbeta forward and 13 Jbeta reverse. Here immunoSEQ multiplex PCR was the method, and the copy in TCRdb shows in-frame clones only, minus some. The repertoire holds 180,000 or so clones, with under 85% as singletons. The sample consisted of PBMCs. These receptors originate from a male donor in good health and CMV-seronegative.

The CDR3 nucleotides are TGCAGCGCAAGGACTTTCACTGAAGCTTTCTTT. Amino acids: CSARTFTEAFF. The chain combines TRBV29-1 with TRBJ1-1; D unclear. Germline lookup yields CDR1 SQVTM and CDR2 ANQGSEA. V was trimmed by 7 bases and J by 4 bases, leaving 10 bases between them. The CDR3 sequence is 11 residues long.

The J gene is TRBJ2-7, the V gene TRBV10-3; possible D gene TRBD2, 6 bases. The CDR3 is 15 amino acids. The V end was cut by 0 bases, the J end by 6 bases, with 15 bases between. The germline CDR1 and CDR2 sequences are ENHRY and SYGVKD. The CDR3 nucleotides read TGTGCCATCAGTGAGTCAACTAGCAAGTACGGCGAGCAGTACTTC. Residues: CAISESTSKYGEQYF.

This chain connects TRBV30 to TRBJ2-1; 13 bases map to TRBD2. Losses at the gene ends were 3 bases for V and 10 bases for J; bases not matched to a gene: 6. The germline V gene encodes CDR1 GTSNPN and CDR2 SVGIG (reference sequence). The CDR3 runs 14 residues. The CDR3: CAWSPTSGGAEQFF. CDR3 sequence (DNA): TGTGCCTGGAGCCCCACTAGCGGGGGGGCGGAGCAGTTCTTC.

The rearrangement links TRBV29-1 to TRBJ2-3, with 8 nucleotides matching TRBD2. CDR1 and CDR2 from the germline V gene are SQVTM and ANQGSEA. CDR3 size: 15 residues. The junction had 10 bases not matched to a gene; V was cut back by 7 bases and J by 1 base. Here the CDR3 DNA reads TGCAGCGCCTACGGACAAGCGGGAGGCACAGATACGCAGTATTTT. Translating gives CSAYGQAGGTDTQYF.

The table lists this clone with a count of one. This sequence joins TRBV13 and TRBJ2-7; D remains ambiguous. The V and J ends lost 6 bases and 0 bases respectively, with 6 bases between them. The CDR3 totals 12 residues. In germline, CDR1 is PRHDT, CDR2 FYEKMQ (reference sequence). CDR3: CASRSVSYEQYF. The CDR3 region has the DNA TGTGCCAGCAGATCCGTCTCCTACGAGCAGTACTTC.

The V and J genes are TRBV30 and TRBJ1-3, with a tentative D call TRBD1 (5 bases). CDR1 GTSNPN and CDR2 SVGIG come from the germline V gene (reference sequence). Deletions cut 0 bases from V and 2 bases from J, with 8 bases between. The CDR3 runs to 14 residues. This CDR3 is CAWSVRGAGNTIYF. CDR3 DNA sequence: TGTGCCTGGAGTGTACGGGGGGCTGGAAACACCATATATTTT. Full variable domain (outside the CDR3, taken from reference TRBV30 and TRBJ1-3): SQTIHQWPATLVQPVGSPLSLECTVEGTSNPNLYWYRQAAGRGLQLLFYSVGIGQISSEVPQNLSASRPQDRQFILSSKKLLLSDSGFYLCAWSVRGAGNTIYFGEGSWLTVV.

The chain joins TRBV5-4 to TRBJ2-7, with 8 bases lining up with TRBD2. Germline lookup yields CDR1 SGHNT and CDR2 YYREEE (reference sequence). The CDR3 is 14 amino acids. V shed 2 bases, J shed 7 bases, and the junction held 8 bases outside the gene matches. In DNA, the CDR3 is TGTGCCAGCAGCTTACCGGGACTAGAGTTTGAGCAGTACTTC. Translating gives CASSLPGLEFEQYF.

The chain joins TRBV6-5 to TRBJ2-1; TRBD2 agrees at 11 bases. The junction had 4 bases not matched to a gene; V was cut back by 5 bases and J by 4 bases. In germline, CDR1 is MNHEY, CDR2 SVGAGI. The CDR3 extends over 15 amino acids. CDR3 sequence (DNA): TGTGCCAGCAGTCCGGGGACTAGCGGATACAATGAGCAGTTCTTC. Amino acids: CASSPGTSGYNEQFF.

The chain combines TRBV7-3 with TRBJ2-3; 11 bases are shared with TRBD1. This CDR3 contains 17 residues. J was trimmed by 0 bases and V by 4 bases; bases with no gene match: 6. CDR1 is SGHTA, CDR2 FQGTGA, per germline. The CDR3 coding sequence is TGTGCCAGCAGCTCCCCGGGACAGGGGGTTAGCACAGATACGCAGTATTTT. As protein: CASSSPGQGVSTDTQYF.

The V call is TRBV7-8, the J call TRBJ2-3, with TRBD1 matching over 9 bases. Germline V gene lookup returns CDR1 SGHVS and CDR2 FQNEAQ. V trimming: 4 bases; J trimming: 1 base; junction bases outside the gene matches: 3. The CDR3 is 15 amino acids. The CDR3 here is CASSSRTGGTDTQYF. The CDR3 region has the DNA TGTGCCAGCAGCTCTAGGACAGGGGGCACAGATACGCAGTATTTT. The variable domain in full, completed from reference TRBV7-8 and TRBJ2-3, reads GAGVSQSPRYKVAKRGQDVALRCDPISGHVSLFWYQQALGQGPEFLTYFQNEAQLDKSGLPSDRFFAERPEGSVSTLKIQRTQQEDSAVYLCASSSRTGGTDTQYFGPGTRLTVL.

The chain recombines TRBV10-3 with TRBJ2-1, with 7 positions matching TRBD2. Losses at the gene ends were 3 bases for V and 6 bases for J; bases not matched to a gene: 8. The CDR3 extends over 15 amino acids. CDR1 and CDR2 (germline): ENHRY, SYGVKD. The CDR3 sequence: CAISERREVPNEQFF. CDR3 nucleotides: TGTGCCATCAGTGAACGACGGGAGGTTCCCAATGAGCAGTTCTTC.

Written as DNA, the CDR3 is TGTGCCTGTTACCCCTCGGGAAGGGCAACTAATGAAAAACTGTTTTTT. This gives the protein CACYPSGRATNEKLFF. This chain connects TRBV30 to TRBJ1-4; D not resolved. Germline V gene data show CDR1 as GTSNPN and CDR2 as SVGIG (reference sequence). The CDR3 is 16 residues long. V dropped 6 bases and J dropped 0 bases, with 17 bases sitting between them. The full variable domain, its missing parts supplied by reference TRBV30 and TRBJ1-4, is SQTIHQWPATLVQPVGSPLSLECTVEGTSNPNLYWYRQAAGRGLQLLFYSVGIGQISSEVPQNLSASRPQDRQFILSSKKLLLSDSGFYLCACYPSGRATNEKLFFGSGTQLSVL.

This rearrangement joins TRBV2 to TRBJ1-6; 8 positions match TRBD1. CDR3 length equals 17 residues. V was clipped by 6 bases and J by 4 bases; unmatched bases: 11. Germline CDR1 is SNHLY and CDR2 is FYNNEI. This CDR3 is CASRERTGRTYNSPLHF. The CDR3 region has the DNA TGTGCCAGCAGGGAGAGGACAGGGCGGACTTATAATTCACCCCTCCACTTT.

V usage is TRBV28 and J usage is TRBJ1-2, with D possibly being TRBD1 (5 bases). Per the germline V gene, CDR1 is MDHEN and CDR2 is SYDVKM. This CDR3 has 14 residues. Trimming pared 6 bases from V and 4 bases from J, leaving 15 bases between. The CDR3 DNA is TGTGCCAGCAGAGGGGAGGAACCCTTCTATGGCTACACCTTC. This encodes CASRGEEPFYGYTF.

The rearrangement joins TRBV19 to TRBJ1-1, with 9 nucleotides matching TRBD1. The CDR3 runs to 13 residues. CDR1 and CDR2 from the germline V gene are LNHDA and SQIVND (reference sequence). J lost 7 bases, V lost 3 bases, and 3 bases had no gene match. The CDR3 nucleotides read TGTGCCAGTAGTATGGGGACAGGGCTTGAAGCTTTCTTT. Translated: CASSMGTGLEAFF. Using reference TRBV19 and TRBJ1-1 for the parts outside the CDR3, the full variable domain is DGGITQSPKYLFRKEGQNVTLSCEQNLNHDAMYWYRQDPGQGLRLIYYSQIVNDFQKGDIAEGYSVSREKKESFPLTVTSAQKNPTAFYLCASSMGTGLEAFFGQGTRLTVV.

The chain uses TRBV10-1 and TRBJ1-1; TRBD1 agrees at 8 bases. Germline V gene sequence: CDR1 WNHNN, CDR2 SYGVQD (reference sequence). The CDR3 length is 14 residues. J gave up 4 bases and V 6 bases, and 7 bases lay outside the gene matches. CDR3: CASSGSRGLTEAFF. CDR3 coding DNA: TGCGCCAGCAGCGGGAGCAGGGGGCTCACTGAAGCTTTCTTT.

The chain links TRBV4-1 to TRBJ1-6, with 7 bases fitting TRBD1. Germline CDR1 MGHRA, CDR2 YSYEKL. The V and J ends lost 3 bases and 10 bases, in that order; junction bases with no gene match: 3. This CDR3 is 13 amino acids long. CDR3 DNA sequence: TGCGCCAGCAGCCAGACAGGGCCCTCACCCCTCCACTTT. It is translated as CASSQTGPSPLHF.

This chain connects TRBV4-2 to TRBJ2-7, with 9 bases aligning to TRBD1. CDR1 LGHNA and CDR2 YNFKEQ come from the germline V gene. With V trimmed by 0 bases and J by 2 bases, 2 bases remained unmatched. The CDR3 has 15 amino acids. The CDR3 bases are TGTGCCAGCAGCCAAGAGAACAGGGGGCCCTACGAGCAGTACTTC. Protein: CASSQENRGPYEQYF.

This chain links TRBV19 with TRBJ2-5, with 10 positions matching TRBD2. The ends lost 5 bases at V and 7 bases at J; junction bases unmatched: 13. CDR1 is LNHDA, CDR2 SQIVND, per germline (reference sequence). The CDR3 runs to 16 residues. CDR3 in amino acids: CASSLAGGTLRATQYF. CDR3 bases: TGTGCCAGTAGTTTAGCGGGGGGCACTCTTAGGGCGACCCAGTACTTC.

This clone was seen once. V is TRBV2 and J is TRBJ2-5; TRBD1 is a possible D gene (6 bases). The CDR3 covers 13 residues. V was trimmed by 4 bases and J by 5 bases, leaving 11 bases between them. CDR1 and CDR2 (germline): SNHLY, FYNNEI. CDR3 loop: CASSGNRGETQYF. DNA of the CDR3: TGTGCCAGCAGTGGAAATAGGGGGGAGACCCAGTACTTC.

The genes are TRBV7-3 and TRBJ1-3; a weak D match, TRBD1 (6 bases). The CDR3 is made up of 16 amino acids. Deletions cut 5 bases from V and 3 bases from J, with 17 bases between. Germline V gene data show CDR1 as SGHTA and CDR2 as FQGTGA. The CDR3 region is CASSPLGGTIGNTIYF. The CDR3, as DNA: TGTGCCAGCAGCCCCCTGGGTGGGACAATTGGAAACACCATATATTTT.

This chain joins TRBV6-5 and TRBJ1-2; TRBD1 agrees at 7 bases. CDR1 MNHEY and CDR2 SVGAGI come from the germline V gene. The CDR3 totals 15 residues. Losses at the gene ends were 5 bases for V and 1 base for J; bases not matched to a gene: 7. CDR3: CASSRDRVINYGYTF. In DNA form, the CDR3 reads TGTGCCAGCAGTCGCGACAGGGTTATTAACTATGGCTACACCTTC.

The rearrangement links TRBV2 to TRBJ1-5, with TRBD1 identical over 8 bases. The germline V gene has CDR1 SNHLY and CDR2 FYNNEI. The CDR3 runs to 15 residues. Trimming took 3 bases from V and 2 from J; bases not matched to a gene: 3. CDR3 in amino acids: CASSEPTGGNQPQHF. CDR3 nucleotide sequence: TGTGCCAGCAGTGAGCCGACAGGGGGCAATCAGCCCCAGCATTTT.

This chain uses TRBV9 with TRBJ2-5; 7 positions match TRBD2. V gave up 1 base and J gave up 8 bases; unmatched junction bases: 14. The V gene's germline CDR1 is SGDLS and CDR2 YYNGEE. CDR3 size: 16 residues. The DNA for the CDR3 is TGTGCCAGCAGCGTAACTCCTTCGACTAGCCCCAGAACCCAGTACTTC. It translates to CASSVTPSTSPRTQYF.